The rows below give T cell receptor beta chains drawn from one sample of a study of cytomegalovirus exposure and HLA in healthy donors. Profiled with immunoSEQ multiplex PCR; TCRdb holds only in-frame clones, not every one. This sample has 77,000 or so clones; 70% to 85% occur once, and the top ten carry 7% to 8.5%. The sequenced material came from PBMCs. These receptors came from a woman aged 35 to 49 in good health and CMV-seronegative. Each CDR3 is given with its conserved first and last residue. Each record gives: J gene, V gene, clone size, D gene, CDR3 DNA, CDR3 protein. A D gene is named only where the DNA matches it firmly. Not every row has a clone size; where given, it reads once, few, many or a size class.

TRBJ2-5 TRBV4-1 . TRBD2 TGCGCCAGCAGCCAAGATCGGTCGCTAGCGGGGGATCAAGAGACCCAGTACTTC CASSQDRSLAGDQETQYF
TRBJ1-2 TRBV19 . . TGTGCCAGTAGTATGGTCCGGAACTATGGCTACACCTTC CASSMVRNYGYTF
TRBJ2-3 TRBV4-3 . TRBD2 TGCGCCAGCAGCCAAGATCCAGCGGGAGCGGATACGCAGTATTTT CASSQDPAGADTQYF
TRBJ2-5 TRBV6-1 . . TGTGCCAGCAGTGAAGGGGGAGAGATCCAAGAGACCCAGTACTTC CASSEGGEIQETQYF
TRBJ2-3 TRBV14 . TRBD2 TGTGCCAGCAGCCAATTGACTAGCGTCGCAGATACGCAGTATTTT CASSQLTSVADTQYF
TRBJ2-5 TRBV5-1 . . TGCGCCAGCAGCCCGGGACTCCCTTTCCAAGAGACCCAGTACTTC CASSPGLPFQETQYF
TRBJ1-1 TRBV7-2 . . TGTGCCAGCAGCTTAATGGCAGGGGTCATCACTGAAGCTTTCTTT CASSLMAGVITEAFF
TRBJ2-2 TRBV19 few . TGTGCCAGTAGTATATCCCAGAACACCGGGGAGCTGTTTTTT CASSISQNTGELFF
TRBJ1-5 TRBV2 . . TGTGCCAGCAGTGAAGAGCAGGGGCTGGGAGTAGGCAATCAGCCCCAGCATTTT CASSEEQGLGVGNQPQHF
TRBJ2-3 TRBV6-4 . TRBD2 TGTGCCAGCAGTGTCCAGGCGGGAGCGGATACGCAGTATTTT CASSVQAGADTQYF
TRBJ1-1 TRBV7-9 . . TGTGCCAGCAGCCCCTCTATAGGGGCGAAATGGAACACTGAAGCTTTCTTT CASSPSIGAKWNTEAFF
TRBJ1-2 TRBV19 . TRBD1 TGTGCCAGTAGAGAGGACAGGGGGATGTCGGAGTATGGCTACACCTTC CASREDRGMSEYGYTF